This TCR beta chain appears in the sequencing data of a study of CD8 T cells in ankylosing spondylitis. The CDR3 extends over 15 amino acids. The V and J ends lost 0 bases and 7 bases, in that order; junction bases with no gene match: 5. Germline CDR1 is DFQATT and CDR2 is SNEGSKA (reference sequence). TCRdb reprocessed the 5' RACE reads via MiXCR and lists one record per CDR3 protein. In the table there are about 64,000 distinct CDR3 sequences, approximately 5.7% of which are singletons. This clonotype has at least ten counts. Sample: synovial fluid, either unsorted or a sorted T cell fraction (not recorded which). The clonotype was recovered from a male donor with ankylosing spondylitis. V and J are TRBV20-1 and TRBJ2-3, with 12 nucleotides matching TRBD2. CDR3 amino acids: CSARDRLAGVNTQYF. CDR3 nucleotide sequence: TGCAGTGCTAGAGATCGACTAGCGGGAGTGAATACGCAGTATTTT.